Sequencing of this TCR beta chain was carried out in a study of CD8+ T cells in alopecia areata. Study results and caveats: Scalp specimens additionally yield sequences from normal skin's resident alphabeta T cells. Compared with normal scalp, lesional scalp had higher clonality and more expanded CD8+ clones.

CD4+ and CD8+ T cells were sorted from PBMCs. In each case, RNA was isolated and then reverse transcribed into cDNA as the sequencing template. Data came from immunoSEQ multiplex PCR; TCRdb stores just in-frame clones and leaves some out. The sample carries around 210,000 clones, roughly 56% recorded once. The germline V gene has CDR1 SQVTM and CDR2 ANQGSEA. V was shortened by 1 base and J by 7 bases, with 16 bases between the two germline ends. The CDR3 has 14 amino acids. In the case of this clone: The antigen is undetermined.

J is TRBJ1-1 and V is TRBV29-1, with a weak D call TRBD1 (5 bases). Sequences were obtained from CD8+ T cells sorted from blood. The source of this sequence is a human donor in good health. This CDR3 reads CSVEVYRQGGEAFF. The CDR3 coding sequence is TGCAGCGTTGAAGTATATCGGCAGGGCGGTGAAGCTTTCTTT.